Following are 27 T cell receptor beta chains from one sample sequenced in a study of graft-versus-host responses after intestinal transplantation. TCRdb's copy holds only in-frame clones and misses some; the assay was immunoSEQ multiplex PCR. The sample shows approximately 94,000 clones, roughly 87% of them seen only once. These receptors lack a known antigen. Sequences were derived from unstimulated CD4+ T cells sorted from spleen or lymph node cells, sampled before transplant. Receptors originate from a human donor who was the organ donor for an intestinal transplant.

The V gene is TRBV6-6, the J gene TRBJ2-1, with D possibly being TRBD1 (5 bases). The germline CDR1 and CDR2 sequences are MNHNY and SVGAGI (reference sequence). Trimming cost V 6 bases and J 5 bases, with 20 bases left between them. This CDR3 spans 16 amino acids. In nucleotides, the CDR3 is TGTGCCAGCAGGCCTCAGACAGCCATTATTGACAATGAGCAGTTCTTC. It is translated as CASRPQTAIIDNEQFF.

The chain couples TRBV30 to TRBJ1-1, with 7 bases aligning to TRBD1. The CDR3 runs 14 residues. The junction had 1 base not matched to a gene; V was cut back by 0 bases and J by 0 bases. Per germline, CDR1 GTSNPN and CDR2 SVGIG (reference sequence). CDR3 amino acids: CAWSVTGMNTEAFF. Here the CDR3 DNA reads TGTGCCTGGAGTGTGACAGGGATGAACACTGAAGCTTTCTTT.

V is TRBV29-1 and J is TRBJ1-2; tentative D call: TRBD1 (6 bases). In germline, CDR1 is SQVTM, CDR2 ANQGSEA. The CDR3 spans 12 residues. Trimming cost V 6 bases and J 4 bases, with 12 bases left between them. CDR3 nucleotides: TGCAGCGTCGCACAGGGATCCTATGGCTACACCTTC. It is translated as CSVAQGSYGYTF. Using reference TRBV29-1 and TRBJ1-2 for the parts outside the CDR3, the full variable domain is SAVISQKPSRDICQRGTSLTIQCQVDSQVTMMFWYRQQPGQSLTLIATANQGSEATYESGFVIDKFPISRPNLTFSTLTVSNMSPEDSSIYLCSVAQGSYGYTFGSGTRLTVV.

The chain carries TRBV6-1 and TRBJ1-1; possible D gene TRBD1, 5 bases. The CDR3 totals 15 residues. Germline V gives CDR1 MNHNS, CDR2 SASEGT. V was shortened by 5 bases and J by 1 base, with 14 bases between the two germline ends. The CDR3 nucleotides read TGTGCCAGCAGTCAGACAGAAACCCGGAACACTGAAGCTTTCTTT. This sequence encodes CASSQTETRNTEAFF.

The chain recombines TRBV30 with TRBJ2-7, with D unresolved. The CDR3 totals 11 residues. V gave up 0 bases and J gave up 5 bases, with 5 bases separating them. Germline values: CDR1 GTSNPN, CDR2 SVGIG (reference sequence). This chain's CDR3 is CAWSVLDEQYF. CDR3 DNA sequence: TGTGCCTGGAGTGTTTTAGACGAGCAGTACTTC.

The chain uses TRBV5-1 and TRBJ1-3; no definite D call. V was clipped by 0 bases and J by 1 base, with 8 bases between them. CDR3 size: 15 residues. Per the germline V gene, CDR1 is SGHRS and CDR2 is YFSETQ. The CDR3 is CASSLVTGSGNTIYF. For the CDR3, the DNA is TGCGCCAGCAGCTTGGTAACGGGATCTGGAAACACCATATATTTT.

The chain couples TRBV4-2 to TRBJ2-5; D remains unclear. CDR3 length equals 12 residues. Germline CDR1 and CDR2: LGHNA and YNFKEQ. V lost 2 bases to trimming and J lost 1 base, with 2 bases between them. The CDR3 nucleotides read TGTGCCAGCAGCCAACTCCAAGAGACCCAGTACTTC. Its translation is CASSQLQETQYF.

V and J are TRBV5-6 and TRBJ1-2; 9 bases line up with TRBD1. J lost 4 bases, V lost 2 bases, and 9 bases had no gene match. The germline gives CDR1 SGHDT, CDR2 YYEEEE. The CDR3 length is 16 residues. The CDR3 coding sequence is TGTGCCAGCAGCTTACCGGGACAGGGTTGGACCTATGGCTACACCTTC. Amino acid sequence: CASSLPGQGWTYGYTF.

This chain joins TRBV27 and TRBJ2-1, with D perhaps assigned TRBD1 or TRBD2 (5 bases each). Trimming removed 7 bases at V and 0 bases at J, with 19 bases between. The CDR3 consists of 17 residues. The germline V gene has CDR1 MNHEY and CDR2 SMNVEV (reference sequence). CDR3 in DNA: TGTGCCAGCATTCAGAGGGTGACAGTCAGCTCCTACAATGAGCAGTTCTTC. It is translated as CASIQRVTVSSYNEQFF.

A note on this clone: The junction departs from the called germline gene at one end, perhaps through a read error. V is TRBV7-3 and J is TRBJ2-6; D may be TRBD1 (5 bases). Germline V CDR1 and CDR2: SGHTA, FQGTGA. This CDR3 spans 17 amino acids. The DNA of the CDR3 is TGTGCCAGCAGCTTAATTGCAGGAAGCTCTGGGGCCAACGTCCCGACTTTC. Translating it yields CASSLIAGSSGANVPTF.

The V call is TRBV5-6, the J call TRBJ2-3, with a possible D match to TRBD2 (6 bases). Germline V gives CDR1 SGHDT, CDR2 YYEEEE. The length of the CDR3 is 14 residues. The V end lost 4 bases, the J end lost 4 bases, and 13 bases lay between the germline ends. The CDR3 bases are TGTGCCAGCAGCCGGGAGTGGGGCGCAGATACGCAGTATTTT. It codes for CASSREWGADTQYF. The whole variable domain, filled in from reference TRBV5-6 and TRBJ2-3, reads DAGVTQSPTHLIKTRGQQVTLRCSPKSGHDTVSWYQQALGQGPQFIFQYYEEEERQRGNFPDRFSGHQFPNYSSELNVNALLLGDSALYLCASSREWGADTQYFGPGTRLTVL.

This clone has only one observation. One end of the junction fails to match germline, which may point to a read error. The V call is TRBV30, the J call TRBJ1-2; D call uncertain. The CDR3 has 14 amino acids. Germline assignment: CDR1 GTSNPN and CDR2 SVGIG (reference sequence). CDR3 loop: CAWSVYKNGYSYTF. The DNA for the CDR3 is TGTGCCTGGAGTGTATACAAAAACGGCTATAGCTACACCTTC.

Written as DNA, the CDR3 is TGTGCCAGCAGCGTAGAGTCGCCTAGCGCCTTCGCAGATACGCAGTATTTT. Its translation: CASSVESPSAFADTQYF. The V call is TRBV9, the J call TRBJ2-3; a possible D gene is TRBD2 (6 bases). The CDR3 totals 17 residues. The germline V gene encodes CDR1 SGDLS and CDR2 YYNGEE. V shed 0 bases and J shed 4 bases, with 18 bases lying between them.

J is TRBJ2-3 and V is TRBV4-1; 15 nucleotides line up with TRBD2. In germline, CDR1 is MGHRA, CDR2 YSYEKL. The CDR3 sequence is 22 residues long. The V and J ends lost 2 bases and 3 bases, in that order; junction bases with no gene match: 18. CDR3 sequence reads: CASSQYGLAGGLSRDWTDTQYF. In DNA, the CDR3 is TGCGCCAGCAGCCAATATGGACTAGCGGGGGGGTTATCTCGCGATTGGACAGATACGCAGTATTTT.

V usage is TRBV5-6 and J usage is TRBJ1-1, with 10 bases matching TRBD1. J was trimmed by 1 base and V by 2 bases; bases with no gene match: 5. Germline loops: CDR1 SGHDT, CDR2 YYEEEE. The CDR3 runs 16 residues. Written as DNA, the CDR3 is TGTGCCAGCAGCTTCGGGACAGGGGCCGGGAACACTGAAGCTTTCTTT. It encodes CASSFGTGAGNTEAFF.

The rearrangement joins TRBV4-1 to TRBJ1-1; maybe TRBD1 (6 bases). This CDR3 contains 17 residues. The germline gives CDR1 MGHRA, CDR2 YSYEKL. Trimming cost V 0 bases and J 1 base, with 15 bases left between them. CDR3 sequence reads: CASSQDWAGEGNTEAFF. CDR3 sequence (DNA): TGCGCCAGCAGCCAAGATTGGGCAGGGGAGGGGAACACTGAAGCTTTCTTT.

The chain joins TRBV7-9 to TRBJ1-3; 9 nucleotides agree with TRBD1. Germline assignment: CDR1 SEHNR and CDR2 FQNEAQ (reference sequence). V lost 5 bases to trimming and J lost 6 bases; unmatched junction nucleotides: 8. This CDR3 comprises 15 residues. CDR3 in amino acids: CASSARTGALNTIYF. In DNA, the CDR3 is TGTGCCAGCAGCGCAAGGACAGGGGCTCTAAACACCATATATTTT.

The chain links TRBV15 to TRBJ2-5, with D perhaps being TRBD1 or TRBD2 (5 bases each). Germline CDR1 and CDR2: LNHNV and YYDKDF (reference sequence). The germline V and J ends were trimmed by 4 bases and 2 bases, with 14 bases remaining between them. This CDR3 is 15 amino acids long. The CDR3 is CATSKPGRYQETQYF. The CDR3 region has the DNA TGTGCCACCAGCAAGCCGGGACGGTATCAAGAGACCCAGTACTTC.

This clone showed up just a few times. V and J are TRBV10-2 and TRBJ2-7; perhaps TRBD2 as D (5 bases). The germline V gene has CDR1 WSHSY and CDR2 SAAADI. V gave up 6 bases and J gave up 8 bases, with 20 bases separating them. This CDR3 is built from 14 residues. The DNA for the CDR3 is TGCGCCAGCAGCTTCCAAGAGGGTTTGAGGAAGCAGTACTTC. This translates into CASSFQEGLRKQYF.

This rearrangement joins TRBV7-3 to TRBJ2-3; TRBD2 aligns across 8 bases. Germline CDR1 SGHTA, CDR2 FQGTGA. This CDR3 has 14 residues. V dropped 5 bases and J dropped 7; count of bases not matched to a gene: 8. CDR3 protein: CASSISGGLNTQYF. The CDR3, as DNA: TGTGCCAGCAGCATCTCGGGGGGGTTGAATACGCAGTATTTT.

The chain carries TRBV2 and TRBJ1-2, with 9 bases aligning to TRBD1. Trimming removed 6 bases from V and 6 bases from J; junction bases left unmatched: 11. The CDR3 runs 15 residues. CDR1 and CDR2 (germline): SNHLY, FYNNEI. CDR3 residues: CASSDYRGPANGYTF. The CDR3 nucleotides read TGTGCCAGCAGCGACTACAGGGGGCCCGCGAATGGCTACACCTTC.

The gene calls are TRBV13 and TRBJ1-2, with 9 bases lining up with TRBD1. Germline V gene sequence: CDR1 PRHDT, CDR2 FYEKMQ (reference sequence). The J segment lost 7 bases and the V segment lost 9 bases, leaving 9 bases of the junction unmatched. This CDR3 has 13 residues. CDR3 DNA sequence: TGTGCCAGTAGAACAGGGGGCTCGGGTGGCTACACCTTC. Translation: CASRTGGSGGYTF.

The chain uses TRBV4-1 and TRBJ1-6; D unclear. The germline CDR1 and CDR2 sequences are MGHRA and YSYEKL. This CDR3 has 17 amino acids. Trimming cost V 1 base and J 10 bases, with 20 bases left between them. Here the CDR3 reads CASSQGLQAFRLSPLHF. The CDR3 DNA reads TGCGCCAGCAGCCAAGGGTTGCAGGCCTTTAGGTTGTCACCCCTCCACTTT.

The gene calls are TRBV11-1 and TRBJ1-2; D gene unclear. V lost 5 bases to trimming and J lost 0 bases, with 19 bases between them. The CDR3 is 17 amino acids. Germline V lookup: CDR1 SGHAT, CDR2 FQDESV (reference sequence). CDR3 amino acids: CASSLNTVMRPNYGYTF. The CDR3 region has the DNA TGTGCCAGCAGCCTCAATACGGTCATGCGACCTAACTATGGCTACACCTTC.

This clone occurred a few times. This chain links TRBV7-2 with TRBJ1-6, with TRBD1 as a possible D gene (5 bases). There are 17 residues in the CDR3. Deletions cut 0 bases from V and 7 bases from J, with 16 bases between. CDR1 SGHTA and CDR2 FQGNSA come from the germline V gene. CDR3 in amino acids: CASSLAPGTVGNSPLHF. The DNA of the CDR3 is TGTGCCAGCAGCTTAGCGCCGGGGACGGTTGGCAATTCACCCCTCCACTTT. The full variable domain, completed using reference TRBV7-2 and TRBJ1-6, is GAGVSQSPSNKVTEKGKDVELRCDPISGHTALYWYRQSLGQGLEFLIYFQGNSAPDKSGLPSDRFSAERTGGSVSTLTIQRTQQEDSAVYLCASSLAPGTVGNSPLHFGNGTRLTVT.

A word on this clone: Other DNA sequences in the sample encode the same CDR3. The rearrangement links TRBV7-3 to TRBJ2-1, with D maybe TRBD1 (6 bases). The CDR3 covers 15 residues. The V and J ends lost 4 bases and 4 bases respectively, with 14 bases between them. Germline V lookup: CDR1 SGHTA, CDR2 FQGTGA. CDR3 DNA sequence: TGTGCCAGCAGCTCAACCGGGACACCTTACAATGAGCAGTTCTTC. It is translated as CASSSTGTPYNEQFF.

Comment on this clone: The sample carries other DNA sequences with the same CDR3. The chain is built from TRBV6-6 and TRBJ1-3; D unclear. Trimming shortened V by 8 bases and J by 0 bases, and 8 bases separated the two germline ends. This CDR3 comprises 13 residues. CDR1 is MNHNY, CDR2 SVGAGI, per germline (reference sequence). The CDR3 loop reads CASRALSGNTIYF. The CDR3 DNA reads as TGTGCCAGCCGGGCCCTCTCTGGAAACACCATATATTTT.